This record concerns one T cell receptor (beta chain) sequence. This record belongs to a study of cytomegalovirus exposure and HLA in healthy donors. This CDR3 comprises 16 residues. The V end lost 0 bases, the J end lost 4 bases, and 14 bases lay between the germline ends. Germline CDR1 reads SGHDT; CDR2 reads YYEEEE. Use of 60 Vbeta and 13 Jbeta primers characterized the PCR. Sequencing used immunoSEQ multiplex PCR; TCRdb keeps in-frame clones, though not all of them. The sample lists approximately 220,000 clones, over 65% seen once, with 0.55% to 0.75% in the top ten. The material sequenced was PBMCs. The clonotype comes from a man between 18 and 29 years old in good health and CMV-seronegative. This chain links TRBV5-6 with TRBJ1-5, with D possibly being TRBD1 (6 bases). CDR3 nucleotides: TGTGCCAGCAGCTTGGATAAACAGGGTGGGAATCAGCCCCAGCATTTT. The encoded protein is CASSLDKQGGNQPQHF.